Presented here are 25 T cell receptor beta chains from one specimen sequenced in a study of blood T cell repertoires in COVID-19. Sequencing was performed with immunoSEQ multiplex PCR; in TCRdb, only in-frame clones are kept and a portion is missing. Here the sample spans 350,000 to 450,000 clones, 80% to 95% being singletons. The sequencing input was PBMCs or T cells enriched from blood (not recorded which). The receptors stem from a woman aged 40 to 50 who had been exposed to COVID-19.

This chain uses TRBV21-1 with TRBJ1-5; TRBD1, the D gene given by the table, was not confirmed from the DNA. TRBV21-1 is tagged as a pseudogene. The CDR3 spans 16 residues. The CDR3 region is CASSSPGQGSNQPQHF. The CDR3 nucleotides are TGTGCCAGCAGCAGCCCGGGACAGGGGAGCAATCAGCCCCAGCATTTT.

The gene calls are TRBV29-1 and TRBJ1-2; a weak D match, TRBD1 (5 bases). Germline V gene data show CDR1 as SQVTM and CDR2 as ANQGSEA. The CDR3 is made up of 15 amino acids. V was pared by 1 base and J by 3 bases, with 15 bases between. The CDR3 reads CSVEVGAGWDYGYTF. The CDR3 DNA sequence: TGCAGCGTTGAAGTAGGGGCAGGGTGGGACTATGGCTACACCTTC.

V and J are TRBV7-3 and TRBJ1-2, with 9 positions matching TRBD1. The CDR3 totals 13 residues. J gave up 8 bases and V 5 bases, and 6 bases lay outside the gene matches. The germline gives CDR1 SGHTA, CDR2 FQGTGA. The CDR3 DNA reads TGTGCCAGCAGCGACCGGGACAGGGAGGGCTACACCTTC. It is translated as CASSDRDREGYTF. Variable domain in full (rest from reference TRBV7-3 and TRBJ1-2): GAGVSQTPSNKVTEKGKYVELRCDPISGHTALYWYRQSLGQGPEFLIYFQGTGAADDSGLPNDRFFAVRPEGSVSTLKIQRTERGDSAVYLCASSDRDREGYTFGSGTRLTVV.

The rearrangement uses TRBV7-4 and TRBJ2-7, with D perhaps matching TRBD1 (5 bases). Trimming cost V 3 bases and J 3 bases, with 9 bases left between them. CDR3 length: 13 residues. The germline gives CDR1 SGHVT, CDR2 SQSDAQ. The CDR3 bases are TGTGCCAGCAGCTTGCGACAGATCTACGAGCAGTACTTC. Translating it yields CASSLRQIYEQYF.

The J gene is TRBJ1-6, the V gene TRBV5-4, with 9 bases matching TRBD1. Germline assignment: CDR1 SGHNT and CDR2 YYREEE (reference sequence). The CDR3 contains 15 residues. V trimming: 4 bases; J trimming: 4 bases; junction bases outside the gene matches: 3. The CDR3 sequence is CASSRGQGYNSPLHF. The CDR3 DNA reads as TGTGCCAGCAGCCGTGGACAGGGGTATAATTCACCCCTCCACTTT.

The chain uses TRBV6-6 and TRBJ2-1, with D possibly being TRBD2 (6 bases). Germline CDR1 reads MNHNY; CDR2 reads SVGAGI (reference sequence). V was shortened by 0 bases and J by 4 bases, with 7 bases between the two germline ends. CDR3 length: 14 amino acids. The CDR3 region is CASSYSGRYNEQFF. DNA of the CDR3: TGTGCCAGCAGTTACTCGGGGAGGTACAATGAGCAGTTCTTC.

This chain uses TRBV10-3 with TRBJ1-4; no firm D call. With 4 bases removed from V and 4 bases from J, the gap between germline ends came to 13 bases. The CDR3 contains 15 residues. Germline lookup yields CDR1 ENHRY and CDR2 SYGVKD. The CDR3 DNA follows: TGTGCCATCAGTGCCTCGGAGGGTATTAATGAAAAACTGTTTTTT. Encoded protein: CAISASEGINEKLFF.

The genes are TRBV14 and TRBJ2-3; TRBD1 is a possible D gene (5 bases). The CDR3 spans 13 residues. V lost 0 bases, J lost 10 bases, and 11 bases lay in between. CDR1 and CDR2 from the germline V gene are SGHDN and FVKESK. CDR3 sequence: CASSQDRQTAQYF. The CDR3 nucleotides read TGTGCCAGCAGCCAAGATAGACAGACAGCGCAGTATTTT. Filled out from reference TRBV14 and TRBJ2-3, the complete variable domain reads EAGVTQFPSHSVIEKGQTVTLRCDPISGHDNLYWYRRVMGKEIKFLLHFVKESKQDESGMPNNRFLAERTGGTYSTLKVQPAELEDSGVYFCASSQDRQTAQYFGPGTRLTVL.

This chain uses TRBV18 with TRBJ1-1, with a tentative D call TRBD1 (5 bases). Trimming took off 2 bases at V and 1 base at J, with 14 bases between the two ends. There are 16 residues in the CDR3. Looked up from germline, CDR1 is KGHSH and CDR2 is LQKENI. DNA for the CDR3: TGTGCCAGCTCACCAGGGCACGGAGGGACGAACACTGAAGCTTTCTTT. Translation: CASSPGHGGTNTEAFF. Full variable domain (rest looked up from reference TRBV18 and TRBJ1-1): NAGVMQNPRHLVRRRGQEARLRCSPMKGHSHVYWYRQLPEEGLKFMVYLQKENIIDESGMPKERFSAEFPKEGPSILRIQQVVRGDSAAYFCASSPGHGGTNTEAFFGQGTRLTVV.

The V gene is TRBV4-3, the J gene TRBJ2-3; tentatively, D is TRBD1 (7 bases). Germline CDR1 and CDR2: LGHNA and YSLEER. V lost 4 bases, J lost 5 bases, and 19 bases lay in between. The CDR3 totals 16 residues. The CDR3 here is CASSLSPGGAGDTQYF. As DNA, the CDR3 is TGCGCCAGCAGCCTTTCCCCAGGGGGAGCGGGAGATACGCAGTATTTT.

The rearrangement links TRBV7-9 to TRBJ1-5; D possibly corresponds to TRBD1 (5 bases). CDR3 length equals 16 residues. CDR1 SEHNR and CDR2 FQNEAQ come from the germline V gene (reference sequence). The V end lost 2 bases, the J end lost 2 bases, and 13 bases lay between the germline ends. CDR3 sequence reads: CASSLWAGRGNQPQHF. In DNA form, the CDR3 reads TGTGCCAGCAGCTTATGGGCGGGGCGCGGCAATCAGCCCCAGCATTTT. Complete variable domain (other parts from reference TRBV7-9 and TRBJ1-5): DTGVSQNPRHKITKRGQNVTFRCDPISEHNRLYWYRQTLGQGPEFLTYFQNEAQLEKSRLLSDRFSAERPKGSFSTLEIQRTEQGDSAMYLCASSLWAGRGNQPQHFGDGTRLSIL.

This clone was observed once. This chain connects TRBV7-9 to TRBJ2-3; tentative D call: TRBD1 (6 bases). From germline, CDR1 is SEHNR and CDR2 FQNEAQ (reference sequence). V was cut by 6 bases and J by 1 base, with 14 bases left in between. CDR3 length: 15 residues. The CDR3 sequence: CASSSGEGGTDTQYF. The CDR3 region has the DNA TGTGCCAGCAGTTCAGGGGAAGGTGGCACAGATACGCAGTATTTT.

The chain employs TRBV27 and TRBJ1-1, with D possibly being TRBD1 (6 bases). The CDR3 spans 12 residues. Per the germline V gene, CDR1 is MNHEY and CDR2 is SMNVEV (reference sequence). V dropped 5 bases and J dropped 10 bases, with 14 bases sitting between them. The CDR3 nucleotides are TGTGCCAGCAGTCCCTCCAGGGGTGGAGCTTTCTTT. Its protein is CASSPSRGGAFF.

This clone has just one count. CDR3 coding DNA: TGTGCCACCAGTGACCCGCGGACAGGGCCCTACAATGAGCAGTTCTTC. Encoded protein: CATSDPRTGPYNEQFF. The genes are TRBV24-1 and TRBJ2-1; 8 nucleotides align to TRBD1. This CDR3 has 16 residues. CDR1 KGHDR and CDR2 SFDVKD come from the germline V gene. Germline trimming cut 4 bases from V and 2 bases from J; bases unmatched to any gene: 6.

This chain connects TRBV5-1 to TRBJ1-1; 7 positions match TRBD1. V lost 0 bases and J lost 3; bases outside the gene matches: 5. The CDR3 is made up of 15 amino acids. Looked up from germline, CDR1 is SGHRS and CDR2 is YFSETQ. The CDR3 DNA reads TGCGCCAGCAGCTTGGGGCCAGGGGGTTACACTGAAGCTTTCTTT. As protein: CASSLGPGGYTEAFF.

This CDR3 is CASSIAGWGRNQPQHF. In DNA form, the CDR3 reads TGTGCCAGTAGTATAGCAGGATGGGGGCGCAATCAGCCCCAGCATTTT. This chain joins TRBV19 and TRBJ1-5; possibly TRBD1 for D (6 bases). V lost 1 base and J lost 2, with 12 bases in between. The length of the CDR3 is 16 residues. The germline V gene encodes CDR1 LNHDA and CDR2 SQIVND (reference sequence).

V and J are TRBV9 and TRBJ2-7; TRBD1 agrees at 8 bases. CDR3 size: 13 residues. Germline assignment: CDR1 SGDLS and CDR2 YYNGEE. The J segment lost 3 bases and the V segment lost 3 bases, leaving 2 bases of the junction unmatched. In DNA form, the CDR3 reads TGTGCCAGCAGCGAGGGACAGGACTACGAGCAGTACTTC. It translates to CASSEGQDYEQYF.

The CDR3 loop reads CASSKGQGIGELFF. DNA of the CDR3: TGTGCCAGCAGCAAGGGACAGGGGATCGGGGAGCTGTTTTTT. The chain links TRBV3-1 (or the pseudogene TRBV3-2) to TRBJ2-2, with TRBD1 matching 10 bases. This CDR3 is built from 14 residues. After removal of 5 bases from V and 7 bases from J, the junction contained 4 bases not matched to a gene. Germline V gene lookup returns CDR1 LGHDT and CDR2 YNNKEL (reference sequence).

This chain links TRBV13 with TRBJ1-6; D not resolved. Germline V gene lookup returns CDR1 PRHDT and CDR2 FYEKMQ (reference sequence). This CDR3 region has 17 residues. V was cut by 3 bases and J by 0 bases, with 12 bases left in between. CDR3 amino acids: CASSFAPKSSYNSPLHF. CDR3 in DNA: TGTGCCAGCAGCTTTGCACCGAAGAGCTCCTATAATTCACCCCTCCACTTT.

This clone appeared once. The DNA for the CDR3 is TGTGCCACCAGTGATGTTGGGACAGGGGAGGATACGCAGTATTTT. This encodes CATSDVGTGEDTQYF. This chain uses TRBV24-1 with TRBJ2-3, with 10 bases lining up with TRBD1. Germline CDR1 and CDR2: KGHDR and SFDVKD. CDR3 size: 15 residues. J gave up 6 bases and V 3 bases, and 5 bases lay outside the gene matches.

The chain joins TRBV27 to TRBJ2-3; TRBD2 matches at 8 bases. This CDR3 comprises 16 residues. Germline CDR1 MNHEY, CDR2 SMNVEV (reference sequence). J lost 0 bases, V lost 3 bases, and 5 bases had no gene match. CDR3 protein: CASSLGLVLSTDTQYF. The CDR3 nucleotides are TGTGCCAGCAGTTTGGGACTAGTACTTAGCACAGATACGCAGTATTTT.

The V gene is TRBV5-1, the J gene TRBJ2-5; a weak D match, TRBD2 (7 bases). Germline V gene data show CDR1 as SGHRS and CDR2 as YFSETQ. The V and J ends lost 5 bases and 2 bases respectively, with 16 bases between them. The CDR3 has 15 residues. As DNA, the CDR3 is TGCGCCAGCAGGGTTGGGGGGGCGCGGCAAGAGACCCAGTACTTC. It is translated as CASRVGGARQETQYF. The whole variable domain, filled in from reference TRBV5-1 and TRBJ2-5, reads KAGVTQTPRYLIKTRGQQVTLSCSPISGHRSVSWYQQTPGQGLQFLFEYFSETQRNKGNFPGRFSGRQFSNSRSEMNVSTLELGDSALYLCASRVGGARQETQYFGPGTRLLVL.

V gene TRBV2 combines with J gene TRBJ2-1, with a tentative D call TRBD2 (6 bases). Between the trimmed V and J ends, which lost 6 bases and 0 bases, there was a span of 6 bases. Looked up from germline, CDR1 is SNHLY and CDR2 is FYNNEI. The CDR3 consists of 13 residues. For the CDR3, the DNA is TGTGCCAGCAGCGGGAGCTCCTACAATGAGCAGTTCTTC. It translates to CASSGSSYNEQFF.

As to this clone: Within the sample, other DNA sequences also encode this same CDR3. This chain connects TRBV7-8 to TRBJ1-3; 8 nucleotides line up with TRBD1. V shed 5 bases and J 2 bases; nucleotides not matched to a gene: 5. Looked up from germline, CDR1 is SGHVS and CDR2 is FQNEAQ. The length of the CDR3 is 15 residues. The CDR3 region is CASSPLQGAGNTIYF. The CDR3 DNA is TGTGCCAGCAGCCCCTTACAGGGGGCTGGAAACACCATATATTTT.

The rearrangement links TRBV4-3 to TRBJ1-3; D is uncertain. The ends were cut back, 5 bases at V and 4 bases at J, with 9 bases in the middle. The CDR3 totals 13 residues. Germline V CDR1 and CDR2: LGHNA, YSLEER. The CDR3 DNA reads as TGCGCCAGCAGCACTACAACCGGAAACACCATATATTTT. Translation: CASSTTTGNTIYF.